The source of this T cell receptor (beta chain) is a study of blood T cells in healthy people across ages. Study outcomes and limitations: Estimates of diversity drawn from one million T cells were considered underestimates.

Trimming removed 1 base from V and 2 bases from J; junction bases left unmatched: 6. CDR3 length: 16 residues. CDR1 DFQATT and CDR2 SNEGSKA come from the germline V gene (reference sequence). This clonotype turned up a few times. As yet, its antigen is unknown. Sample-barcoded 5' priming and a J-beta primer mix drove a second PCR of about 6 to 12 cycles. Per sample, CDR3-containing paired-end reads numbered at least 2.5 million. Each CDR3 protein is one row after TCRdb ran MiXCR on the 5' RACE reads. Of about 640,000 distinct CDR3 sequences listed, approximately 50% are singletons. Sequencing input: blood. The sequence was collected from a man in his fifties or sixties in good health. The J gene is TRBJ2-5, the V gene TRBV20-1; 11 bases agree with TRBD2. This CDR3 is CSARVDSGGVQETQYF. The CDR3 bases are TGCAGTGCTAGAGTGGATAGCGGGGGGGTACAAGAGACCCAGTACTTC.